This T cell receptor beta chain is from a study of blood T cell repertoires in COVID-19. Study in general: Collection of acute and convalescent COVID-19 samples took place in the United States, Italy and Spain. The analysed material was cDNA or gDNA that came from T cells, B-cell-depleted T cells, or PBMCs.

Original processing notes: Reference gene primer amplification gave nucleated cell count estimates. Some clones are missing from TCRdb's copy, which holds only in-frame ones; the method was immunoSEQ multiplex PCR. Clone size and the V and J calls come from that table; the DNA yielded D and trimming. Of approximately 250,000 clones listed, around 90% are singletons. The CDR3 covers 18 residues. Germline assignment: CDR1 MNHEY and CDR2 SMNVEV (reference sequence). The J segment lost 0 bases and the V segment lost 8 bases, leaving 14 bases of the junction unmatched. Seattle's enrolled individuals joined amid active infection and were then monitored longitudinally.

This clonotype was obtained from a woman aged 60-75 years with COVID-19, enrolled during active disease. The sample was peripheral blood. The chain uses TRBV27 and TRBJ2-3, with 10 bases fitting TRBD2. CDR3: CASGRQTTSGVSTDTQYF. CDR3 DNA: TGTGCCAGCGGCCGGCAAACAACTAGCGGGGTTAGCACAGATACGCAGTATTTT.